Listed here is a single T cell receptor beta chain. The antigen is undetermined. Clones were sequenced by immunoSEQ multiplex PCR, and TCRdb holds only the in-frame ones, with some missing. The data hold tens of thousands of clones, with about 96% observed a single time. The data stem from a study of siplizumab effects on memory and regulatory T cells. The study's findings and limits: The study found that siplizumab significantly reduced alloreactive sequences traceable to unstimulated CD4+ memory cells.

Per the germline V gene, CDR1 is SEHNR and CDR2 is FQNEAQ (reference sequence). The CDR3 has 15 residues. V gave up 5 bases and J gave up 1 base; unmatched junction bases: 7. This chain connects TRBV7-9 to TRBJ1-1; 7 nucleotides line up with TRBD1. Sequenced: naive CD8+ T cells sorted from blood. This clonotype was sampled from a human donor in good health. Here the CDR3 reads CASSVSTGENTEAFF. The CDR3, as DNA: TGTGCCAGCAGCGTAAGTACAGGGGAGAACACTGAAGCTTTCTTT.